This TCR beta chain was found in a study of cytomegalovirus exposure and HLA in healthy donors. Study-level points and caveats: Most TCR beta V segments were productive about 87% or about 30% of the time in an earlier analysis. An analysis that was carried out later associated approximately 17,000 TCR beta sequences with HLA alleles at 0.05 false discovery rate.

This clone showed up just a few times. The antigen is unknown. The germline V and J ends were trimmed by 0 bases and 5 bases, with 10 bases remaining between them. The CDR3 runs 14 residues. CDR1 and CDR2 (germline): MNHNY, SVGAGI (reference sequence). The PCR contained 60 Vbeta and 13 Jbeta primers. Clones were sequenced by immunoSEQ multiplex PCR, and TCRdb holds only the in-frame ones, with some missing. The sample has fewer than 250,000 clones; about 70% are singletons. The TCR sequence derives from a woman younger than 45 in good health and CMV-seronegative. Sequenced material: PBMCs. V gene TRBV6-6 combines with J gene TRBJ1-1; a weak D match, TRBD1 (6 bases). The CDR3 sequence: CASSYSGAWTEAFF. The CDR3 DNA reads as TGTGCCAGCAGTTACTCGGGGGCGTGGACTGAAGCTTTCTTT.